This entry lists 25 T cell receptor beta chains sequenced from one sample in a study of blood T cell repertoires in COVID-19. TCRdb's table, derived via immunoSEQ multiplex PCR, lists solely in-frame clones and lacks some. The repertoire holds some 220,000 clones, more than 75% seen once, with 2.9% in the top ten. Input material: peripheral blood. All receptors come from a man aged 45 to 65 who had recovered from COVID-19.

The chain carries TRBV11-1 and TRBJ1-1; 7 bases map to TRBD1. Germline-derived CDR1 and CDR2 are SGHAT and FQDESV (reference sequence). Trimming took 5 bases from V and 2 from J; bases not matched to a gene: 5. This CDR3 is built from 14 residues. In DNA, the CDR3 is TGTGCCAGCAGCCGAGACAGGGCTAACACTGAAGCTTTCTTT. It codes for CASSRDRANTEAFF.

The chain employs TRBV27 and TRBJ2-1; 12 bases are a match to TRBD2. V lost 2 bases, J lost 8 bases, and 13 bases stayed unmatched. The CDR3 consists of 18 residues. CDR1 is MNHEY, CDR2 SMNVEV, per germline (reference sequence). CDR3 sequence reads: CASSLPPGPSGRVHEQFF. CDR3 DNA: TGTGCCAGCAGTTTACCCCCTGGCCCTAGCGGGAGGGTCCATGAGCAGTTCTTC.

This chain joins TRBV7-6 and TRBJ2-7; no definite D call. V was shortened by 0 bases and J by 7 bases, with 4 bases between the two germline ends. The germline CDR1 and CDR2 sequences are SGHVS and FNYEAQ. The CDR3 totals 11 residues. The chain's CDR3 is CASSLAREQYF. CDR3 DNA: TGTGCCAGCAGCTTAGCGCGGGAGCAGTACTTC.

The V and J genes are TRBV27 and TRBJ1-1; D unclear. The CDR3 length is 13 residues. V lost 3 bases, J lost 5 bases, and 10 bases lay in between. The V gene's germline CDR1 is MNHEY and CDR2 SMNVEV (reference sequence). CDR3 bases: TGTGCCAGCAGTTTGAGCTGGGCGACTGAAGCTTTCTTT. Translating it yields CASSLSWATEAFF.

The CDR3 DNA sequence: TGTGCCAGCAGGGGGGCGGTCCGCACCGGGGAGCTGTTTTTT. Protein sequence: CASRGAVRTGELFF. The chain employs TRBV6-5 and TRBJ2-2; D is perhaps TRBD1 (6 bases). The CDR3 extends over 14 amino acids. V lost 6 bases to trimming and J lost 4 bases, with 12 bases between them. The germline gives CDR1 MNHEY, CDR2 SVGAGI.

This rearrangement joins TRBV9 to TRBJ2-1; the D gene is possibly TRBD2 (6 bases). Trimming stripped 8 bases from V and 0 bases from J, with 12 bases between. The germline V gene encodes CDR1 SGDLS and CDR2 YYNGEE. The CDR3 consists of 14 residues. The CDR3 is CASSSGSSYNEQFF. The CDR3 coding sequence is TGTGCCAGTTCCTCCGGGAGCTCCTACAATGAGCAGTTCTTC.

The genes are TRBV7-9 and TRBJ2-5, with D unresolved. Trimming took off 5 bases at V and 5 bases at J, with 18 bases between the two ends. This CDR3 is built from 15 residues. CDR1 is SEHNR, CDR2 FQNEAQ, per germline (reference sequence). The CDR3 bases are TGTGCCAGCAGCCATCCGGCCCCTGCCAGGGAGACCCAGTACTTC. It encodes CASSHPAPARETQYF. Full variable domain (remainder filled in from reference TRBV7-9 and TRBJ2-5): DTGVSQNPRHKITKRGQNVTFRCDPISEHNRLYWYRQTLGQGPEFLTYFQNEAQLEKSRLLSDRFSAERPKGSFSTLEIQRTEQGDSAMYLCASSHPAPARETQYFGPGTRLLVL.

V gene TRBV27 combines with J gene TRBJ2-1; 12 bases line up with TRBD2. The CDR3 runs to 16 residues. Germline V lookup: CDR1 MNHEY, CDR2 SMNVEV (reference sequence). Trimming cost V 5 bases and J 7 bases; bases outside gene matches: 9. CDR3 sequence: CASSQPGTSGYNEQFF. In nucleotides, the CDR3 is TGTGCCAGCAGTCAACCCGGGACTAGCGGGTATAATGAGCAGTTCTTC.

The chain links TRBV2 to TRBJ2-3; D uncertain. The CDR3 is made up of 16 amino acids. Trimming cost V 3 bases and J 5 bases, with 18 bases left between them. CDR1 and CDR2 from the germline V gene are SNHLY and FYNNEI. CDR3 sequence reads: CASSDGWSGLGDTQYF. CDR3 nucleotides: TGTGCCAGCAGTGATGGATGGTCGGGTCTCGGAGATACGCAGTATTTT.

The genes are TRBV6-5 and TRBJ1-5; 10 nucleotides line up with TRBD1. The CDR3 is made up of 14 amino acids. Germline values: CDR1 MNHEY, CDR2 SVGAGI. J gave up 7 bases and V 6 bases, and 6 bases lay outside the gene matches. The CDR3 DNA is TGTGCCAGCAGGATGACAGGGGGCCGGCAGCCCCAGCATTTT. It translates to CASRMTGGRQPQHF.

This chain links TRBV19 with TRBJ2-3; 7 bases are shared with TRBD2. Germline V lookup: CDR1 LNHDA, CDR2 SQIVND (reference sequence). This CDR3 is 14 amino acids long. V shed 4 bases, J shed 1 base, and the junction held 2 bases outside the gene matches. The CDR3 region is CASSSGRGTDTQYF. The CDR3 region has the DNA TGTGCCAGTAGTAGCGGGAGAGGCACAGATACGCAGTATTTT.

The gene calls are TRBV6-5 and TRBJ2-7; D gene unclear. From germline, CDR1 is MNHEY and CDR2 SVGAGI. This CDR3 is 16 amino acids long. V was pared by 0 bases and J by 0 bases, with 12 bases between. DNA for the CDR3: TGTGCCAGCAGTTACTCGAAGGTCTCGGGCTCCTACGAGCAGTACTTC. This sequence encodes CASSYSKVSGSYEQYF.

The rearrangement uses TRBV19 and TRBJ1-1; 7 bases line up with TRBD1. Unmatched junction bases numbered 12, after V lost 7 bases and J lost 4 bases. The CDR3 has 15 amino acids. Germline CDR1 is LNHDA and CDR2 is SQIVND (reference sequence). The CDR3 spells CASTSPGGIVTEAFF. Written as DNA, the CDR3 is TGTGCCAGTACATCTCCAGGGGGAATAGTCACTGAAGCTTTCTTT. The full variable domain, rest sourced from reference TRBV19 and TRBJ1-1, is DGGITQSPKYLFRKEGQNVTLSCEQNLNHDAMYWYRQDPGQGLRLIYYSQIVNDFQKGDIAEGYSVSREKKESFPLTVTSAQKNPTAFYLCASTSPGGIVTEAFFGQGTRLTVV.

V is TRBV19 and J is TRBJ1-5, with TRBD1 matching over 8 bases. Per germline, CDR1 LNHDA and CDR2 SQIVND (reference sequence). The junction had 4 bases not matched to a gene; V was cut back by 7 bases and J by 2 bases. CDR3 size: 14 residues. The CDR3 DNA reads TGTGCCAGTACCACGGACAGGGGCAATCAGCCCCAGCATTTT. This translates into CASTTDRGNQPQHF.

J is TRBJ2-3 and V is TRBV4-1, with 7 bases fitting TRBD1. CDR1 and CDR2 from the germline V gene are MGHRA and YSYEKL. The CDR3 sequence is 14 residues long. V dropped 2 bases and J dropped 4; count of bases not matched to a gene: 3. The CDR3: CASSQQQGPDTQYF. The CDR3 bases are TGCGCCAGCAGCCAACAACAGGGGCCAGATACGCAGTATTTT.

A few counts support this clone. The chain is built from TRBV27 and TRBJ2-2; TRBD1 agrees at 7 bases. The CDR3 extends over 17 amino acids. V lost 0 bases to trimming and J lost 2 bases; unmatched junction nucleotides: 6. From germline, CDR1 is MNHEY and CDR2 SMNVEV (reference sequence). The CDR3 bases are TGTGCCAGCAGTTTATCGGGGCAGGGGGTTAACACCGGGGAGCTGTTTTTT. Translation gives CASSLSGQGVNTGELFF.

The gene calls are TRBV5-1 and TRBJ2-1; 12 bases fit TRBD2. The V gene end was trimmed by 0 bases and the J gene end by 7 bases; junction bases not matched to a gene: 5. Germline V lookup: CDR1 SGHRS, CDR2 YFSETQ. The CDR3 has 16 amino acids. CDR3 DNA sequence: TGCGCCAGCAGCTTGGCCTGGACTAGCGGGAAAAATGAGCAGTTCTTC. Protein product: CASSLAWTSGKNEQFF. The whole variable domain, remainder taken from reference TRBV5-1 and TRBJ2-1, is KAGVTQTPRYLIKTRGQQVTLSCSPISGHRSVSWYQQTPGQGLQFLFEYFSETQRNKGNFPGRFSGRQFSNSRSEMNVSTLELGDSALYLCASSLAWTSGKNEQFFGPGTRLTVL.

The chain has TRBV5-1 and TRBJ2-7; 7 positions agree with TRBD1. The ends lost 4 bases at V and 3 bases at J; junction bases unmatched: 10. The CDR3 has 15 residues. CDR1 is SGHRS, CDR2 YFSETQ, per germline. DNA for the CDR3: TGCGCCAGCAGCCAGCCGGACAGGAGCAACTACGAGCAGTACTTC. It yields the protein CASSQPDRSNYEQYF.

The rearrangement uses TRBV3-1 (or the pseudogene TRBV3-2) and TRBJ1-4; 7 positions match TRBD1. V gave up 5 bases and J gave up 3 bases; unmatched junction bases: 6. Germline-derived CDR1 and CDR2 are LGHDT and YNNKEL (reference sequence). CDR3 size: 15 residues. The CDR3 is CASSKQGWPNEKLFF. The CDR3 coding sequence is TGTGCCAGCAGCAAACAGGGGTGGCCTAATGAAAAACTGTTTTTT.

The V gene is TRBV27, the J gene TRBJ2-1; 8 bases line up with TRBD2. Germline CDR1 MNHEY, CDR2 SMNVEV (reference sequence). After removal of 3 bases from V and 4 bases from J, the junction contained 5 bases not matched to a gene. The CDR3 sequence is 15 residues long. The CDR3 loop is CASSLTSAPYNEQFF. The CDR3, as DNA: TGTGCCAGCAGTTTGACTAGCGCTCCATACAATGAGCAGTTCTTC.

The CDR3 sequence is CASSYAREVRETQYF. The DNA of the CDR3 is TGCGCCAGCAGCTACGCACGGGAGGTCCGGGAGACCCAGTACTTC. This chain links TRBV5-1 with TRBJ2-5, with TRBD2 identical over 7 bases. CDR3 length: 15 residues. Germline trimming cut 3 bases from V and 5 bases from J; bases unmatched to any gene: 10. CDR1 is SGHRS and CDR2 is YFSETQ in the germline V gene.

V is TRBV19 and J is TRBJ2-5; 9 bases are shared with TRBD1. The CDR3 extends over 14 amino acids. Germline values: CDR1 LNHDA, CDR2 SQIVND (reference sequence). Losses at the gene ends were 2 bases for V and 5 bases for J; bases not matched to a gene: 3. CDR3 DNA sequence: TGTGCCAGTAGTATAACAGGGGGCAGGGAGACCCAGTACTTC. Translating gives CASSITGGRETQYF.

The rearrangement joins TRBV5-1 to TRBJ2-7, with TRBD1 matching over 7 bases. The CDR3 consists of 16 residues. Germline trimming cut 4 bases from V and 0 bases from J; bases unmatched to any gene: 10. CDR1 and CDR2 from the germline V gene are SGHRS and YFSETQ. CDR3: CASSLRTGGSSYEQYF. The CDR3 DNA follows: TGCGCCAGCAGCCTCAGGACAGGAGGTAGCTCCTACGAGCAGTACTTC.

This chain joins TRBV4-1 and TRBJ1-4, with 8 nucleotides matching TRBD1. The germline gives CDR1 MGHRA, CDR2 YSYEKL. V trimming: 4 bases; J trimming: 6 bases; junction bases outside the gene matches: 10. The CDR3 has 16 residues. The CDR3, as DNA: TGCGCCAGCAGCCTCGGACAGGGAGTTCTATATGAAAAACTGTTTTTT. Protein: CASSLGQGVLYEKLFF.

The genes are TRBV7-2 and TRBJ2-3; TRBD2 is a possible D gene (5 bases). Germline V gene sequence: CDR1 SGHTA, CDR2 FQGNSA. V was trimmed by 1 base and J by 0 bases, leaving 14 bases between them. There are 17 residues in the CDR3. The CDR3 DNA sequence: TGTGCCAGCAGCTTAGATCTGATCAGCGGTAGCACAGATACGCAGTATTTT. This codes for CASSLDLISGSTDTQYF.